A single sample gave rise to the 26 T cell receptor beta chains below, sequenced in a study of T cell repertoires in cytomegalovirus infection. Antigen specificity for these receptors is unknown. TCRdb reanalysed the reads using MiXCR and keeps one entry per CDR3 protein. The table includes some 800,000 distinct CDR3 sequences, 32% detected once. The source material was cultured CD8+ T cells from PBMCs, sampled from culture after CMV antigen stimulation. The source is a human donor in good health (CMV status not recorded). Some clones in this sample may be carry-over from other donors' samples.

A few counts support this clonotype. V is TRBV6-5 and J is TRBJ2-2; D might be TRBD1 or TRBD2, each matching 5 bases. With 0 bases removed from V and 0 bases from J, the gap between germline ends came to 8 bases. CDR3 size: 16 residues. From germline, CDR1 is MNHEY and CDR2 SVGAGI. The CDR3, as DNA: TGTGCCAGCAGTTACTCGGGGGATTCGAACACCGGGGAGCTGTTTTTT. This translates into CASSYSGDSNTGELFF.

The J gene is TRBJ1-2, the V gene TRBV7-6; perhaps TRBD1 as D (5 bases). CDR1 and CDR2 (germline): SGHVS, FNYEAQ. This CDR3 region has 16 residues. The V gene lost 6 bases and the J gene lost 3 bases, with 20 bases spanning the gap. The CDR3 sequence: CASRPTQGMGDYGYTF. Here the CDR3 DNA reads TGTGCCAGCAGACCTACTCAGGGAATGGGGGACTATGGCTACACCTTC.

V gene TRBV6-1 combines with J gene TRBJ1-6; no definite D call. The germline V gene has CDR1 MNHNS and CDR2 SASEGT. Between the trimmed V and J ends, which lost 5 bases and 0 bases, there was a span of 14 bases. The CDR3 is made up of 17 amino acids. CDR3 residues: CASSPPPGGSYNSPLHF. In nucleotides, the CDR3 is TGTGCCAGCAGTCCCCCGCCGGGCGGCTCCTATAATTCACCCCTCCACTTT.

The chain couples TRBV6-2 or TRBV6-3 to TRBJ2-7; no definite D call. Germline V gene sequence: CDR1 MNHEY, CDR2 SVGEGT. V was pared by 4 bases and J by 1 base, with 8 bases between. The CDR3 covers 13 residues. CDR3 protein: CASSLSISYEQYV. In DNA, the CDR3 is TGTGCCAGCAGTTTATCCATATCCTACGAGCAGTACGTC.

The CDR3 loop reads CSARDRWTAYEQYF. The CDR3 nucleotides are TGCAGTGCTAGAGATCGTTGGACGGCCTACGAGCAGTACTTC. V usage is TRBV20-1 and J usage is TRBJ2-7, with D unclear. V shed 0 bases and J shed 2 bases, with 11 bases lying between them. The CDR3 extends over 14 amino acids. Germline V gene data show CDR1 as DFQATT and CDR2 as SNEGSKA (reference sequence).

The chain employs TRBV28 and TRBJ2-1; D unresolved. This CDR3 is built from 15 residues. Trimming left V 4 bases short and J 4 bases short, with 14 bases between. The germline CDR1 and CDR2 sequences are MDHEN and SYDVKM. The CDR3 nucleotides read TGTGCCAGCAGTTCCCACAGCTACATTTACAATGAGCAGTTCTTC. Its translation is CASSSHSYIYNEQFF.

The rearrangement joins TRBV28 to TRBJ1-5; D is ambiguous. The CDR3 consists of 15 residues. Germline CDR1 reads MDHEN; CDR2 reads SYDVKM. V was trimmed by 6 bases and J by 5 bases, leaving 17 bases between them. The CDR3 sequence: CASSLAWGPDQPQHF. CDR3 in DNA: TGTGCCAGCAGCCTAGCTTGGGGTCCAGATCAGCCCCAGCATTTT.

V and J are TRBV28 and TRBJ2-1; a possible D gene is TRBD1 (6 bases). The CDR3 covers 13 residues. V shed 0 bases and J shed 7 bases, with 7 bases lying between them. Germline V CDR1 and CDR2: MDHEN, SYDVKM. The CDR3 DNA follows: TGTGCCAGCAGTTTATGGACAGGAAATGAGCAGTTCTTC. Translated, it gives CASSLWTGNEQFF.

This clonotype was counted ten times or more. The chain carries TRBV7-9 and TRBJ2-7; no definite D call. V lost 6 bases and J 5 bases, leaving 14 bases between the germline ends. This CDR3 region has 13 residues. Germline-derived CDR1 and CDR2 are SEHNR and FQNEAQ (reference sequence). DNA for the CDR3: TGTGCCAGCAGTATCGGCAATTTCAACGAGCAGTACTTC. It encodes CASSIGNFNEQYF.

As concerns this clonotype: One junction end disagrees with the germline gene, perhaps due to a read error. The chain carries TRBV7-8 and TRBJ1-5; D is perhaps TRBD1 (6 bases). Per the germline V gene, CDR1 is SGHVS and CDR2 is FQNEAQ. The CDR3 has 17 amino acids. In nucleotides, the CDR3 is TGTGTCAGCAGCTTAGACCCTCGGGGGCTGGGCAATCAGCCCCAGCATTTT. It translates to CVSSLDPRGLGNQPQHF.

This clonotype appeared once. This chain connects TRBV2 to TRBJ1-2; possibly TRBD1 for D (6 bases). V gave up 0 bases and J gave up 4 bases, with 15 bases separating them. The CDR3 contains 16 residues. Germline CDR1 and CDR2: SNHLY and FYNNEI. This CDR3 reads CASSEALYRVGYGYTF. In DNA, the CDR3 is TGTGCCAGCAGTGAAGCGCTTTACAGGGTAGGCTATGGCTACACCTTC.

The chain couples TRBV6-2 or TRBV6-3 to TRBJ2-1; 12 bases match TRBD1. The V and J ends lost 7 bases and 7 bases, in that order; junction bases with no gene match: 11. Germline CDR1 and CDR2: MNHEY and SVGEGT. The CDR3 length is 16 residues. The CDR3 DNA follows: TGTGCCAGCAAAAATCCGGGACAGGGGGCTAGTAATGAGCAGTTCTTC. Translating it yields CASKNPGQGASNEQFF.

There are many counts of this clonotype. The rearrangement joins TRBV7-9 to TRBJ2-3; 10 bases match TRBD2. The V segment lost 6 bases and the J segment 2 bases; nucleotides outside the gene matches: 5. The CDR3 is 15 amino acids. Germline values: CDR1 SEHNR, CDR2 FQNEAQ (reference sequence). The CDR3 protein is CASRETSGYTDTQYF. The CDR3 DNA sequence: TGTGCCAGCAGGGAGACTAGCGGGTACACAGATACGCAGTATTTT.

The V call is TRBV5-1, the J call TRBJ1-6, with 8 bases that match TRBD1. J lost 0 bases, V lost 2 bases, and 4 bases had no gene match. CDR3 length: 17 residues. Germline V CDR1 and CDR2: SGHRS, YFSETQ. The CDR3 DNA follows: TGCGCCAGCAGCTTAATAGACAGGGGCTCCTATAATTCACCCCTCCACTTT. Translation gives CASSLIDRGSYNSPLHF.

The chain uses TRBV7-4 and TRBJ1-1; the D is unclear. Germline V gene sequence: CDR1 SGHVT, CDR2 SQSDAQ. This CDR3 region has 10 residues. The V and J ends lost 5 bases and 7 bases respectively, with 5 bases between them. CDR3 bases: TGTGCCAGCAGCACCTTTGAAGCTTTCTTT. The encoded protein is CASSTFEAFF. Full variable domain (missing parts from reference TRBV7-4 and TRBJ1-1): GAGVSQSPRYKVAKRGRDVALRCDSISGHVTLYWYRQTLGQGSEVLTYSQSDAQRDKSGRPSGRFSAERPERSVSTLKIQRTEQGDSAVYLCASSTFEAFFGQGTRLTVV.

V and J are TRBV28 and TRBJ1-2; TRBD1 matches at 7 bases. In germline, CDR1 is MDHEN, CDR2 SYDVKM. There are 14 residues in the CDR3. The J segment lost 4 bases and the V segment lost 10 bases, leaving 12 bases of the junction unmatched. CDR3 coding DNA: TGTGCCACCTACAGGGGTTGGGGGGCCTATGGCTACACCTTC. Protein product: CATYRGWGAYGYTF.

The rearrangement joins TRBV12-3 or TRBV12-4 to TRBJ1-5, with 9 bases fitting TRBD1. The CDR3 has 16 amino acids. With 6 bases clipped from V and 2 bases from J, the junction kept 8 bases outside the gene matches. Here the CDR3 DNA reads TGTGCCAGCAGAGGGACAGGGAAAGGGGGCAATCAGCCCCAGCATTTT. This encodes CASRGTGKGGNQPQHF.

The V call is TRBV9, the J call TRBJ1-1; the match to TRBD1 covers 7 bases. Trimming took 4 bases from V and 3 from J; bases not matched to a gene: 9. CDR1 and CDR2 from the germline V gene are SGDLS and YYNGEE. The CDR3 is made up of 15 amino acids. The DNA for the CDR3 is TGTGCCAGCAGCACCAGACAGGGAACAGACACTGAAGCTTTCTTT. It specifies CASSTRQGTDTEAFF.

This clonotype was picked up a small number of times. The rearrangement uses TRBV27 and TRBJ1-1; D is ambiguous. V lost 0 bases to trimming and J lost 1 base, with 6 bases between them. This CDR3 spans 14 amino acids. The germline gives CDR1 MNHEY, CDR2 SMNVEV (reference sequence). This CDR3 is CASSLSVRNTEAFF. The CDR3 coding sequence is TGTGCCAGCAGTTTATCCGTCAGGAACACTGAAGCTTTCTTT.

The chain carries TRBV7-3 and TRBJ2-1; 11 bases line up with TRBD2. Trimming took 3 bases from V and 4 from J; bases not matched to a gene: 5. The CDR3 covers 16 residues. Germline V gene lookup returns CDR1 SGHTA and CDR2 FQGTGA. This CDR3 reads CASSLGSGGVYNEQFF. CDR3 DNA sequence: TGTGCCAGCAGCTTGGGTAGCGGGGGGGTGTACAATGAGCAGTTCTTC.

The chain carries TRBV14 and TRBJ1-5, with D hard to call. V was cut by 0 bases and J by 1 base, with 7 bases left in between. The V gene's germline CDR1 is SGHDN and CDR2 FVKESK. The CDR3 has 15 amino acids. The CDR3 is CASSQEVESNQPQHF. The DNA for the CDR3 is TGTGCCAGCAGCCAAGAAGTAGAGAGCAATCAGCCCCAGCATTTT.

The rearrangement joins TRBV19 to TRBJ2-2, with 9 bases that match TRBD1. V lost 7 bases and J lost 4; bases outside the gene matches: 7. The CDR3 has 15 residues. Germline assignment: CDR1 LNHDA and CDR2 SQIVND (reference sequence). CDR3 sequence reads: CASKGNRGPTGELFF. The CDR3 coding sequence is TGTGCCAGTAAAGGAAACAGGGGGCCCACCGGGGAGCTGTTTTTT.

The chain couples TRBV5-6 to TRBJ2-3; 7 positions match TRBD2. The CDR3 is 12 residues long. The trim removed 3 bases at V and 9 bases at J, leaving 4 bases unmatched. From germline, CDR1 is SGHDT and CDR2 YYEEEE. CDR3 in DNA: TGTGCCAGCAGCTCCGGACTAGGAACGCAGTATTTT. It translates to CASSSGLGTQYF. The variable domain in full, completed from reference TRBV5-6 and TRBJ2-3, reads DAGVTQSPTHLIKTRGQQVTLRCSPKSGHDTVSWYQQALGQGPQFIFQYYEEEERQRGNFPDRFSGHQFPNYSSELNVNALLLGDSALYLCASSSGLGTQYFGPGTRLTVL.

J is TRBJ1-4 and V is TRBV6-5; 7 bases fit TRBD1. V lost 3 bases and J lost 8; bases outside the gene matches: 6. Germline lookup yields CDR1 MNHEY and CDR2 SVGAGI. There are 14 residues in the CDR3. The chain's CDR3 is CASSYRQGSEKLFF. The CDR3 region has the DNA TGTGCCAGCAGTTATCGACAGGGTAGCGAAAAACTGTTTTTT.

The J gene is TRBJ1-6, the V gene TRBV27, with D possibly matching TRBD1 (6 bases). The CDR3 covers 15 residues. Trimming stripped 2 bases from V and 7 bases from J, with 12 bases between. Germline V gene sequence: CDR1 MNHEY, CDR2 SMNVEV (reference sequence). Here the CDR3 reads CASSLRDMGNSPLHF. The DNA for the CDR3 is TGTGCCAGCAGTTTAAGGGACATGGGCAATTCACCCCTCCACTTT.

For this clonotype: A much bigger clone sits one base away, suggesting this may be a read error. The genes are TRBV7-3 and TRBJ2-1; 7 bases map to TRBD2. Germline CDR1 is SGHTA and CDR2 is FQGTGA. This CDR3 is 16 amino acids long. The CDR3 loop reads CASSLKLAGVYNKQFF. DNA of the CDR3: TGTGCCAGCAGCTTAAAGCTGGCGGGGGTATACAATAAGCAGTTCTTC.